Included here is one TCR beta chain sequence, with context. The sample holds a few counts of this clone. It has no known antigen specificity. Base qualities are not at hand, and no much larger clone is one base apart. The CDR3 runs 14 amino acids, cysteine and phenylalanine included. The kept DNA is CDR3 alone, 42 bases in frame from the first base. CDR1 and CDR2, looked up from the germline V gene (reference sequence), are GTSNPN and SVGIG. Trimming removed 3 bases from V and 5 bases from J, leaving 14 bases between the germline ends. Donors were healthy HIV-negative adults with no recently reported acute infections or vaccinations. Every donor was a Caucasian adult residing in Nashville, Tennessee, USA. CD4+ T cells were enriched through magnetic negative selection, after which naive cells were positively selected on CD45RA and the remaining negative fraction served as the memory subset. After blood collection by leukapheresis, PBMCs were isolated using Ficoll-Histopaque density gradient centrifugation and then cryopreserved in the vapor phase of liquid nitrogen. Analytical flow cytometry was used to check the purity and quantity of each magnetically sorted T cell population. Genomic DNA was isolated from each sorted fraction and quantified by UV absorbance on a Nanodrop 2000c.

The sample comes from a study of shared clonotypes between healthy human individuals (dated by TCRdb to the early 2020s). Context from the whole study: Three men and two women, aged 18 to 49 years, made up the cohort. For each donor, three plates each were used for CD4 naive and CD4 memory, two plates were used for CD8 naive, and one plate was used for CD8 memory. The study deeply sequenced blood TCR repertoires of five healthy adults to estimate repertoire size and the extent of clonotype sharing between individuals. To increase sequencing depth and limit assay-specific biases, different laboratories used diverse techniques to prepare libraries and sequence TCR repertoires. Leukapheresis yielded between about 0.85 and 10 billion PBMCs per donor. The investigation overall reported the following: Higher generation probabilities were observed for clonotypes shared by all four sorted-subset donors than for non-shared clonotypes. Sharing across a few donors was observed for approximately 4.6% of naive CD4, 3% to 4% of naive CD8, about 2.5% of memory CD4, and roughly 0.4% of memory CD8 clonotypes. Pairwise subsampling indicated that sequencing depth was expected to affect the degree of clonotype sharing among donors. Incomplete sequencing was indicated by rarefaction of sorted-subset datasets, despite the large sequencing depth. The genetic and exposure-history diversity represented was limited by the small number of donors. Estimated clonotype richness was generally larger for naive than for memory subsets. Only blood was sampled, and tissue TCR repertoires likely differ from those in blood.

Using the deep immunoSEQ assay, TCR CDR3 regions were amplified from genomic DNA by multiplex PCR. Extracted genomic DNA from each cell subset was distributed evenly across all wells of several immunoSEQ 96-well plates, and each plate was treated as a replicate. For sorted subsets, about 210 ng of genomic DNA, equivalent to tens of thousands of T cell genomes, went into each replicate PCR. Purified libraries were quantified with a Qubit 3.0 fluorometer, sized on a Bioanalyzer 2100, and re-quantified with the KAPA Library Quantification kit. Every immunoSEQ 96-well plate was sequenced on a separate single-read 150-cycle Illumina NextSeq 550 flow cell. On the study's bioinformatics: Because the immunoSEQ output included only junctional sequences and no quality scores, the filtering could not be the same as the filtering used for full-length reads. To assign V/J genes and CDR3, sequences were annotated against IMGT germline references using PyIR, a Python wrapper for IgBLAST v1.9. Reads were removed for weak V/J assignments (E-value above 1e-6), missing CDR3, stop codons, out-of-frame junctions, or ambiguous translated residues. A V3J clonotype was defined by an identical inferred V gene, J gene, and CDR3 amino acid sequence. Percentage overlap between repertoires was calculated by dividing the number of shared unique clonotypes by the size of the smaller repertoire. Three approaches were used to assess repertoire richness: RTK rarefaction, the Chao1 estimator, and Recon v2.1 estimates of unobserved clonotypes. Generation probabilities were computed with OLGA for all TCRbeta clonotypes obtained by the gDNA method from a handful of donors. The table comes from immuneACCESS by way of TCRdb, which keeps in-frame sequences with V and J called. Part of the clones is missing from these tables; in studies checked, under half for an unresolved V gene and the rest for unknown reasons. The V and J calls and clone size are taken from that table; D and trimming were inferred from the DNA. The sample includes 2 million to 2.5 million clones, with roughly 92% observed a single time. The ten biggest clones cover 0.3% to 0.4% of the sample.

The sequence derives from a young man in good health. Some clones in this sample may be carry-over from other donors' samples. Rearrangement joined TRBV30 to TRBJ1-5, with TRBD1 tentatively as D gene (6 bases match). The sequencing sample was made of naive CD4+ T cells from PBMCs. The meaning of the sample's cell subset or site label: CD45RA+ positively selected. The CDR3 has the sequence CAWSTDSIDQPQHF. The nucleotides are TGTGCCTGGAGCACGGACAGTATCGATCAGCCCCAGCATTTT. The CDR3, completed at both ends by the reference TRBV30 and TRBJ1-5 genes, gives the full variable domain SQTIHQWPATLVQPVGSPLSLECTVEGTSNPNLYWYRQAAGRGLQLLFYSVGIGQISSEVPQNLSASRPQDRQFILSSKKLLLSDSGFYLCAWSTDSIDQPQHFGDGTRLSIL.